The 2 T cell receptor beta chains presented below share a single source sample, sequenced in a study of blood T cell repertoires in COVID-19. Profiled with immunoSEQ multiplex PCR; TCRdb holds only in-frame clones, not every one. The sample has about 130,000 clones; approximately 80% are singletons. The sample consisted of PBMCs or T cells enriched from blood (not recorded which). The receptors come from a man between 45 and 60 years old who had recovered from COVID-19.

This rearrangement joins TRBV29-1 to TRBJ2-5, with D perhaps matching TRBD1 (6 bases). CDR1 and CDR2 from the germline V gene are SQVTM and ANQGSEA. The CDR3 sequence is 14 residues long. Trimming took off 0 bases at V and 4 bases at J, with 12 bases between the two ends. The CDR3 sequence is CSVEDRRGGETQYF. The CDR3 coding sequence is TGCAGCGTTGAAGATCGCAGGGGCGGAGAGACCCAGTACTTC. The entire variable domain, with the rest obtained from reference TRBV29-1 and TRBJ2-5, is as follows: SAVISQKPSRDICQRGTSLTIQCQVDSQVTMMFWYRQQPGQSLTLIATANQGSEATYESGFVIDKFPISRPNLTFSTLTVSNMSPEDSSIYLCSVEDRRGGETQYFGPGTRLLVL.

CDR3 in amino acids: CASSPGQPSSYNEQFF. CDR3 in DNA: TGTGCCAGCAGCCCGGGACAGCCGAGCTCCTACAATGAGCAGTTCTTC. The genes are TRBV5-4 and TRBJ2-1, with 7 positions matching TRBD1. The CDR3 is 16 residues long. After removal of 4 bases from V and 0 bases from J, the junction contained 7 bases not matched to a gene. CDR1 and CDR2 from the germline V gene are SGHNT and YYREEE (reference sequence).